The 7 T cell receptor beta chains reported below all come from one sample, sequenced in a study of T-cell reconstitution after alpha-beta-depleted transplantation in children (dated by TCRdb to about 2016). Receptor amplification or capture employed PCR. Instrument used: Illumina HiSeq 2500. Molecular barcoding was employed in the preparation of TCR libraries, with unique molecular identifiers being used to normalize TCRbeta repertoire quantification. TCRdb handled the public reads itself, with Q25 trimming in fastp and clone calling in MiXCR, and kept productive beta chains. A single entry per CDR3 protein holds the most common genes and DNA from its merged rows. Here the sample has about 16,000 distinct CDR3 sequences; roughly 7.6% occur a single time. The ten largest clones take up roughly a third of the sample. Reading the label with the study, this specimen's time point is: day 60 (about 2 months) after transplantation. Sample treatment or condition, as interpreted from the label and publication: allogeneic hematopoietic cell transplantation with graft depleted of TCRalphabeta T cells and CD19 B cells.

The sequenced sample was PBMCs, mostly from graft donor cells, obtained 60 days after TCRalphabeta/CD19-depleted stem cell transplant. Receptor source: a boy younger than two who had a stem cell transplant for Wiskott-Aldrich syndrome, so the T cells may come from the graft donor.

This clonotype was seen ten or more times. The rearrangement uses TRBV5-8 and TRBJ2-5; a weak D match, TRBD1 (6 bases). The CDR3 is 14 residues long. The V and J ends lost 7 bases and 2 bases respectively, with 15 bases between them. In germline, CDR1 is SGHTS, CDR2 YDEGEE. CDR3 sequence reads: CASEPGQGQETQYF. CDR3 DNA: TGTGCCAGCGAACCGGGACAAGGGCAAGAGACCCAGTACTTC.

This clonotype was seen ten or more times. The J gene is TRBJ2-5, the V gene TRBV6-5; D might be TRBD1 (5 bases). The V end was cut by 2 bases, the J end by 0 bases, with 16 bases between. The CDR3 covers 17 residues. The germline V gene encodes CDR1 MNHEY and CDR2 SVGAGI. In DNA, the CDR3 is TGTGCCAGCAGTTACCCCCCTGGGGCCTGGGACCAAGAGACCCAGTACTTC. This codes for CASSYPPGAWDQETQYF.

Worth noting for this clonotype: This could be a read error, since a much larger clone is one nucleotide away. The rearrangement links TRBV10-3 to TRBJ2-7; the D gene is possibly TRBD2 (5 bases). The CDR3 runs 11 residues. CDR1 is ENHRY and CDR2 is SYGVKD in the germline V gene. The CDR3 DNA reads TGTACCATCAGTGAAGAGGGAGAGCAGTACTTC. Its protein is CTISEEGEQYF.

J is TRBJ1-1 and V is TRBV7-2; D is uncertain. Trimming took off 1 base at V and 6 bases at J, with 12 bases between the two ends. The germline CDR1 and CDR2 sequences are SGHTA and FQGNSA. The CDR3 is made up of 14 amino acids. CDR3 region: CASSLVGAPAEAFF. CDR3 coding DNA: TGTGCCAGCAGCTTAGTAGGTGCACCCGCTGAAGCTTTCTTT.

To note about this clonotype: An end of the junction differs from the germline gene, which may be a read error. The rearrangement joins TRBV11-2 to TRBJ2-6, with 12 bases matching TRBD1. The germline V gene has CDR1 SGHAT and CDR2 FQNNGV. The length of the CDR3 is 19 residues. The CDR3 is CASGSLPGTGGSGANVLIF. CDR3 nucleotide sequence: TGTGCCAGCGGCTCACTACCCGGGACAGGGGGCTCTGGGGCCAACGTCCTGATTTTC.

In its sample, this clonotype ranks as medium-sized. The genes are TRBV5-1 and TRBJ2-7; a weak D match, TRBD1 (6 bases). V was shortened by 9 bases and J by 3 bases, with 10 bases between the two germline ends. This CDR3 has 11 residues. Germline assignment: CDR1 SGHRS and CDR2 YFSETQ. CDR3 bases: TGCGCCACCCAGGGGCACTACGAGCAGTACTTC. It encodes CATQGHYEQYF.

V and J are TRBV20-1 and TRBJ2-1; no clear D gene. Trimming stripped 1 base from V and 7 bases from J, with 8 bases between. The CDR3 sequence is 12 residues long. Per germline, CDR1 DFQATT and CDR2 SNEGSKA (reference sequence). DNA for the CDR3: TGCAGTGCTAGAGCGCCTAGGAATGAGCAGTTCTTC. It is translated as CSARAPRNEQFF.